A single sample is the source of the 18 T cell receptor beta chains below, sequenced in a study of control samples from healthy donors and cancer patients. The data were produced by immunoSEQ multiplex PCR, yet TCRdb's version contains in-frame clones alone and is incomplete. The sample holds almost 95,000 clones; around nine tenths are singletons and the top ten take about 4%. The sequenced sample consisted of blood. The origin of the receptors is a woman under 30 in good health.

This chain joins TRBV6-6 and TRBJ2-7; a weak D match, TRBD1 (7 bases). V gave up 8 bases and J gave up 3 bases, with 20 bases separating them. The germline V gene encodes CDR1 MNHNY and CDR2 SVGAGI (reference sequence). CDR3 length equals 15 residues. The CDR3 DNA reads TGTGCCAGCGCGGGGACAGCTTCGAATCGCTACGAGCAGTACTTC. Translated: CASAGTASNRYEQYF.

This sequence joins TRBV7-9 and TRBJ1-1, with D unresolved. The CDR3 length is 15 residues. Germline CDR1 and CDR2: SEHNR and FQNEAQ (reference sequence). V was pared by 2 bases and J by 3 bases, with 13 bases between. CDR3 nucleotide sequence: TGTGCCAGCAGCTTACAGGATCTCGGGTACACTGAAGCTTTCTTT. Translation gives CASSLQDLGYTEAFF.

The chain employs TRBV4-1 and TRBJ2-3; D unclear. This CDR3 is 17 amino acids long. The V gene lost 0 bases and the J gene lost 0 bases, with 13 bases spanning the gap. Germline V gene data show CDR1 as MGHRA and CDR2 as YSYEKL. CDR3 residues: CASSQDPTEKSTDTQYF. The DNA for the CDR3 is TGCGCCAGCAGCCAAGATCCAACGGAAAAGAGCACAGATACGCAGTATTTT.

J is TRBJ1-5 and V is TRBV18; D is undetermined. There are 13 residues in the CDR3. Germline V gene lookup returns CDR1 KGHSH and CDR2 LQKENI. V dropped 5 bases and J dropped 10 bases, with 15 bases sitting between them. CDR3 protein: CASSTAGLSPQHF. CDR3 coding DNA: TGTGCCAGCTCAACGGCGGGCCTTTCACCCCAGCATTTT.

The rearrangement joins TRBV20-1 to TRBJ2-7, with D hard to call. Deletions cut 5 bases from V and 7 bases from J, with 9 bases between. Germline CDR1 is DFQATT and CDR2 is SNEGSKA (reference sequence). The CDR3 is 10 residues long. CDR3 nucleotide sequence: TGCAGTGCTTACTCCTTTGAGCAGTACTTC. Translation: CSAYSFEQYF.

The chain couples TRBV5-5 to TRBJ2-7; D gene unclear. The CDR3 extends over 12 amino acids. The V end lost 4 bases, the J end lost 0 bases, and 5 bases lay between the germline ends. Germline CDR1 is SGHKS and CDR2 is YYEKEE (reference sequence). In nucleotides, the CDR3 is TGTGCCAGCAGCGCGCCCTCCTACGAGCAGTACTTC. Amino acids: CASSAPSYEQYF.

In DNA form, the CDR3 reads TGTGCCAGCAGCGTAGAGGGGTCCGCCTACTATGGCTACACCTTC. Translated: CASSVEGSAYYGYTF. The rearrangement links TRBV9 to TRBJ1-2, with a possible D match to TRBD1 (5 bases). The V and J ends lost 0 bases and 3 bases respectively, with 12 bases between them. The germline gives CDR1 SGDLS, CDR2 YYNGEE. This CDR3 is built from 15 residues.

Here the CDR3 reads CASSLGDRTPRGDEKLFF. In DNA, the CDR3 is TGTGCCAGCAGCTTAGGGGATCGGACACCTCGAGGAGATGAAAAACTGTTTTTT. The V gene is TRBV11-2, the J gene TRBJ1-4; tentative D call: TRBD1 (5 bases). This CDR3 spans 18 amino acids. Trimming cost V 1 base and J 6 bases, with 21 bases left between them. CDR1 and CDR2 from the germline V gene are SGHAT and FQNNGV.

The rearrangement uses TRBV2 and TRBJ2-1, with unresolved D. V gave up 2 bases and J gave up 8 bases, with 13 bases separating them. Germline values: CDR1 SNHLY, CDR2 FYNNEI. This CDR3 spans 14 amino acids. The DNA of the CDR3 is TGTGCCAGCAGTGAAATGAACGGATGGGATGAGCAGTTCTTC. Translated, it gives CASSEMNGWDEQFF.

The genes are TRBV21-1 and TRBJ2-7; no DNA check was done on the table's D call, TRBD1. TRBV21-1 is deemed a pseudogene. The CDR3 has 12 amino acids. This CDR3 reads CASVQSSYEQYF. CDR3 coding DNA: TGTGCCAGCGTACAGAGCTCCTACGAGCAGTACTTC.

The J gene is TRBJ1-2, the V gene TRBV19; TRBD1 might be the D (5 bases). This CDR3 is 13 amino acids long. Germline CDR1 and CDR2: LNHDA and SQIVND (reference sequence). V was clipped by 7 bases and J by 3 bases, with 12 bases between them. CDR3 amino acids: CASNSGRDYGYTF. The DNA of the CDR3 is TGTGCCAGTAACTCAGGGCGGGACTATGGCTACACCTTC.

The chain is built from TRBV18 and TRBJ2-2, with 8 nucleotides matching TRBD1. Germline CDR1 and CDR2: KGHSH and LQKENI. The trim removed 3 bases at V and 0 bases at J, leaving 15 bases unmatched. This CDR3 comprises 20 residues. CDR3 sequence: CASSPPLGQEIPANTGELFF. Written as DNA, the CDR3 is TGTGCCAGCTCACCGCCTTTGGGACAGGAAATACCCGCGAACACCGGGGAGCTGTTTTTT.

The chain links TRBV5-6 to TRBJ2-3, with 11 bases lining up with TRBD2. The germline V gene has CDR1 SGHDT and CDR2 YYEEEE. Trimming at V came to 2 bases and at J to 7 bases, leaving 9 bases not matched to a gene. This CDR3 comprises 16 residues. The CDR3 bases are TGTGCCAGCAGCTTACATAGCGGGGGGGCGGTGAATACGCAGTATTTT. It is translated as CASSLHSGGAVNTQYF. The full variable domain, completed using reference TRBV5-6 and TRBJ2-3, is DAGVTQSPTHLIKTRGQQVTLRCSPKSGHDTVSWYQQALGQGPQFIFQYYEEEERQRGNFPDRFSGHQFPNYSSELNVNALLLGDSALYLCASSLHSGGAVNTQYFGPGTRLTVL.

The chain couples TRBV27 to TRBJ1-2; TRBD1 might be the D (5 bases). V lost 2 bases and J 3 bases, leaving 10 bases between the germline ends. The CDR3 has 14 residues. Per germline, CDR1 MNHEY and CDR2 SMNVEV (reference sequence). The CDR3 here is CASSLKGGDYGYTF. The CDR3 DNA reads TGTGCCAGCAGTTTAAAGGGAGGGGACTATGGCTACACCTTC.

The rearrangement links TRBV7-3 to TRBJ1-1; D gene uncertain. Trimming removed 5 bases at V and 0 bases at J, with 10 bases between. Germline V gene sequence: CDR1 SGHTA, CDR2 FQGTGA. The CDR3 contains 14 residues. CDR3 coding DNA: TGTGCCAGCAGCAGCCAGGCCATGAACACTGAAGCTTTCTTT. Protein product: CASSSQAMNTEAFF. Full variable domain (remainder filled in from reference TRBV7-3 and TRBJ1-1): GAGVSQTPSNKVTEKGKYVELRCDPISGHTALYWYRQSLGQGPEFLIYFQGTGAADDSGLPNDRFFAVRPEGSVSTLKIQRTERGDSAVYLCASSSQAMNTEAFFGQGTRLTVV.

The chain links TRBV9 to TRBJ1-2; D perhaps matches TRBD1 (5 bases). This CDR3 spans 15 amino acids. Germline CDR1 reads SGDLS; CDR2 reads YYNGEE. The V end was cut by 0 bases, the J end by 6 bases, with 15 bases between. This chain's CDR3 is CASSVGRTPGDGYTF. Here the CDR3 DNA reads TGTGCCAGCAGCGTAGGTAGGACTCCGGGGGATGGCTACACCTTC.

Of note for this clone: Mismatch with germline at one junction end may stem from a read error. The J gene is TRBJ2-4, the V gene TRBV2, with 11 bases identical to TRBD1. Germline CDR1 and CDR2: SNHLY and FYNNEI. The CDR3 is 13 amino acids. The CDR3 sequence: CASSGTGGRRGDF. CDR3 coding DNA: TGTGCCAGCAGTGGGACAGGGGGCCGGCGCGGGGACTTC. The full variable domain, its missing parts supplied by reference TRBV2 and TRBJ2-4, is EPEVTQTPSHQVTQMGQEVILRCVPISNHLYFYWYRQILGQKVEFLVSFYNNEISEKSEIFDDQFSVERPDGSNFTLKIRSTKLEDSAMYFCASSGTGGRRGDFGAGTRLSVL.

V is TRBV6-1 and J is TRBJ2-7, with a possible D match to TRBD2 (6 bases). Germline V gene data show CDR1 as MNHNS and CDR2 as SASEGT. Trimming took 3 bases from V and 5 from J, leaving 14 bases between them. The CDR3 consists of 14 residues. CDR3 sequence (DNA): TGTGCCAGCAGTGATGGCGGGGCGTCCGACGAGCAGTACTTC. This encodes CASSDGGASDEQYF.